This TCR beta chain was sequenced for a study of vaccination and CD4 T cells after COVID-19. For the study at large: Convalescent participants consisted of six males and four females, two being Hispanic. A median of roughly 97 days (range 35 to 161) separated diagnosis from post-COVID sampling.

As for this clonotype: The antigen is unknown.

Treatment of the sample: roughly 10-day PBMC culture with coronavirus spike peptide pools or control peptides (ViraFEST assay). Negative selection enriched CD4+ T cells from cultures at about 10 days. Trimming removed 8 bases from V and 7 bases from J, with 15 bases in between. The length of the CDR3 is 13 residues. With the Oncomine TCR Beta short-read assay, DNA from cultured CD4+ T cells was sequenced. Each CDR3 protein gets one entry after TCRdb re-called the PCR reads with MiXCR. Among more than 15,000 distinct CDR3 sequences, roughly half were seen once, and the ten largest hold 4%. The chain has TRBV12-3 or TRBV12-4 and TRBJ1-5; the D is unclear. Sequenced here: CD4+ T cells from blood, cultured in vitro, sampled before SARS-CoV-2 vaccination. The sequence came from a human donor who had recovered from COVID-19. CDR3 in amino acids: CASRGPPRQPQHF. CDR3 DNA sequence: TGTGCCAGCCGGGGTCCGCCCAGACAGCCCCAGCATTTT.